This TCR beta chain was documented in a study of blood T cell repertoires in COVID-19. In the source study's methods: Nucleated cell number was recorded as an estimate derived from reference gene primer amplification. The table came from immunoSEQ multiplex PCR; TCRdb's copy has only in-frame clones and leaves some out. V and J calls and clone size are copied from that table; D and trimming were computed from the DNA. The sample carries 200,000 or so clones, roughly 84% recorded once. J lost 3 bases, V lost 3 bases, and 6 bases had no gene match. The CDR3 is made up of 15 amino acids. The germline gives CDR1 SGHRS, CDR2 YFSETQ. Seattle patients were enrolled while actively infected and followed longitudinally.

The chain combines TRBV5-1 with TRBJ2-5; 9 nucleotides align to TRBD2. The origin of this receptor is a man aged 50 to 59 with COVID-19, enrolled during active disease. Sample: peripheral blood. Here the CDR3 reads CASSWGLAQEETQYF. The CDR3 bases are TGCGCCAGCAGCTGGGGACTAGCTCAAGAAGAGACCCAGTACTTC.